This passage covers 21 T cell receptor beta chains from one sample sequenced in a study of T cell repertoires in cytomegalovirus infection. TCRdb ran MiXCR on the reads and lists one entry per CDR3 protein. Among approximately 500,000 distinct CDR3 sequences listed, 15% to 20% were seen once. The sample consisted of CD8+ T cells from PBMCs. The receptor set was obtained from a human donor in good health (CMV status not recorded). Some clones in this sample may be carry-over from other donors' samples.

This clonotype has a handful of counts. V is TRBV9 and J is TRBJ1-1; D remains ambiguous. CDR3 size: 18 residues. The germline V gene encodes CDR1 SGDLS and CDR2 YYNGEE. Deletions cut 1 base from V and 0 bases from J, with 19 bases between. CDR3 in DNA: TGTGCCAGCAGCGTAAATGCCCGACCTCCCGGGATGAACACTGAAGCTTTCTTT. Translation: CASSVNARPPGMNTEAFF.

The rearrangement uses TRBV28 and TRBJ2-7; TRBD2 matches 11 bases. The CDR3 is 16 amino acids. Trimming at V came to 5 bases and at J to 2 bases, leaving 8 bases not matched to a gene. Germline CDR1 and CDR2: MDHEN and SYDVKM. In DNA, the CDR3 is TGTGCCAGCAGTCCGGCGGTAGCGGGAGGGCCCTACGAGCAGTACTTC. Its translation is CASSPAVAGGPYEQYF.

This clonotype was detected ten times or more. The chain links TRBV6-2 or TRBV6-3 to TRBJ2-7, with a weak D call TRBD1 (6 bases). CDR3 length equals 14 residues. Germline V lookup: CDR1 MNHEY, CDR2 SVGEGT. The germline V and J ends were trimmed by 2 bases and 2 bases, with 10 bases remaining between them. For the CDR3, the DNA is TGTGCCAGCAGTTACCCCGGACAGCCCTACGAGCAGTACTTC. Amino acid sequence: CASSYPGQPYEQYF.

This clonotype was recorded many times. The DNA for the CDR3 is TGTGCCAGCAGCTCGGACCTTAGCGGAAAAGCTTTCTTT. Protein: CASSSDLSGKAFF. This chain connects TRBV6-1 to TRBJ1-1, with unresolved D. The ends were cut back, 6 bases at V and 9 bases at J, with 17 bases in the middle. The germline gives CDR1 MNHNS, CDR2 SASEGT. The CDR3 loop spans 13 amino acids.

Many counts were recorded for this clonotype. The chain combines TRBV27 with TRBJ2-1; TRBD2 agrees at 12 bases. J was trimmed by 8 bases and V by 0 bases; bases with no gene match: 8. CDR3 length: 17 residues. The germline CDR1 and CDR2 sequences are MNHEY and SMNVEV (reference sequence). This CDR3 is CASSLSTLAGGPDEQFF. CDR3 coding DNA: TGTGCCAGCAGTTTATCGACTCTAGCGGGGGGGCCAGATGAGCAGTTCTTC.

At least ten counts were recorded for this clonotype. V usage is TRBV28 and J usage is TRBJ2-5, with a possible D match to TRBD1 (6 bases). The CDR3 sequence is 15 residues long. Trimming removed 3 bases at V and 2 bases at J, with 13 bases between. The germline V gene has CDR1 MDHEN and CDR2 SYDVKM. The CDR3, as DNA: TGTGCCAGCAGTTTTGGGCAGGGGTGGCAAGAGACCCAGTACTTC. Amino acids: CASSFGQGWQETQYF.

On this clonotype itself: This is likely a read error, given that the CDR3 carries no conserved phenylalanine or tryptophan at its end. The V and J genes are TRBV7-9 and TRBJ1-5; 11 bases agree with TRBD1. The CDR3 extends over 16 amino acids. The germline V gene has CDR1 SEHNR and CDR2 FQNEAQ (reference sequence). CDR3 residues: CASSPGQGGSNQSQHY. Written as DNA, the CDR3 is TGTGCCAGCAGCCCGGGACAGGGGGGTAGCAATCAGTCCCAGCATTAT.

Only a few counts were recorded for this clonotype. V and J are TRBV6-5 and TRBJ2-2; D tentatively reads TRBD1 or TRBD2 (5 bases each). Germline CDR1 is MNHEY and CDR2 is SVGAGI. This CDR3 has 15 amino acids. Trimming took off 4 bases at V and 7 bases at J, with 16 bases between the two ends. In nucleotides, the CDR3 is TGTGCCAGCAGTTGGGGGACCGCTACAGACGGGGAGCTGTTTTTT. Translation gives CASSWGTATDGELFF.

The V and J genes are TRBV20-1 and TRBJ1-2; TRBD1 might be the D (5 bases). Germline V gene data show CDR1 as DFQATT and CDR2 as SNEGSKA (reference sequence). The CDR3 is 17 amino acids. Trimming stripped 2 bases from V and 6 bases from J, with 25 bases between. The CDR3 spells CSARPRTRVLRGHGYTF. DNA of the CDR3: TGCAGTGCTAGACCCCGGACCAGGGTCTTGAGAGGGCATGGCTACACCTTC.

V and J are TRBV23-1 and TRBJ2-7; D is perhaps TRBD2 (5 bases). TRBV23-1 is placed among ORFs of uncertain function. V lost 3 bases, J lost 1 base, and 16 bases lay in between. The CDR3 consists of 16 residues. The CDR3 spells CASSHSRDKGSYEQYF. DNA for the CDR3: TGCGCCAGCAGTCATTCCCGGGATAAGGGATCCTACGAGCAGTACTTC.

This clonotype appeared a few times. The chain joins TRBV9 to TRBJ2-3; D is possibly TRBD1 or TRBD2 (5 bases each). The CDR3 covers 16 residues. The germline V gene has CDR1 SGDLS and CDR2 YYNGEE. With 0 bases removed from V and 0 bases from J, the gap between germline ends came to 11 bases. DNA for the CDR3: TGTGCCAGCAGCGTAGGAGGGGCCCCTAGCACAGATACGCAGTATTTT. This codes for CASSVGGAPSTDTQYF.

The gene calls are TRBV14 and TRBJ2-5; TRBD2 might be the D (6 bases). CDR1 SGHDN and CDR2 FVKESK come from the germline V gene. This CDR3 comprises 16 residues. Here the CDR3 reads CASSSLWGVYQETQYF. The CDR3 region has the DNA TGTGCAAGCTCGTCGCTGTGGGGGGTGTACCAAGAGACCCAGTACTTC.

V and J are TRBV5-1 and TRBJ1-6; possible D gene TRBD1, 6 bases. The V and J ends lost 4 bases and 10 bases respectively, with 12 bases between them. Germline values: CDR1 SGHRS, CDR2 YFSETQ. The CDR3 is made up of 13 amino acids. In nucleotides, the CDR3 is TGCGCCAGCAGCACAGGGTTTGGCTCACCCCTCCACTTT. Translation gives CASSTGFGSPLHF. The full variable domain, completed using reference TRBV5-1 and TRBJ1-6, is KAGVTQTPRYLIKTRGQQVTLSCSPISGHRSVSWYQQTPGQGLQFLFEYFSETQRNKGNFPGRFSGRQFSNSRSEMNVSTLELGDSALYLCASSTGFGSPLHFGNGTRLTVT.

Many counts were recorded for this clonotype. The V gene is TRBV7-6, the J gene TRBJ2-3; no definite D call. The CDR3 has 13 amino acids. Between the trimmed V and J ends, which lost 2 bases and 5 bases, there was a span of 8 bases. The germline gives CDR1 SGHVS, CDR2 FNYEAQ. This chain's CDR3 is CASSLRIGDTQYF. As DNA, the CDR3 is TGTGCCAGCAGCTTAAGGATCGGAGATACGCAGTATTTT.

For this clonotype: A read error is likely, as this CDR3 ends without the conserved phenylalanine or tryptophan. The chain has TRBV7-9 and TRBJ2-6, with 8 bases fitting TRBD1. The CDR3 runs to 16 residues. Germline loops: CDR1 SEHNR, CDR2 FQNEAQ (reference sequence). The junction had 3 bases not matched to a gene; V was cut back by 4 bases and J by 1 base. CDR3 bases: TGTGCCAGCAGCTCGACAGGGGAGTCTGGGGCCAACGTCCTGACTTTA. Translation gives CASSSTGESGANVLTL.

V is TRBV2 and J is TRBJ1-5, with D uncertain. V shed 3 bases and J shed 0 bases, with 3 bases lying between them. The CDR3 extends over 13 amino acids. Germline values: CDR1 SNHLY, CDR2 FYNNEI. The CDR3 spells CASSDFSNQPQHF. In DNA, the CDR3 is TGTGCCAGCAGTGACTTTAGCAATCAGCCCCAGCATTTT.

This clonotype was observed at least ten times. This chain links TRBV7-8 with TRBJ2-7; D is undetermined. V dropped 2 bases and J dropped 3 bases, with 5 bases sitting between them. Germline CDR1 and CDR2: SGHVS and FQNEAQ. This CDR3 has 12 amino acids. The CDR3 reads CASSLRVYEQYF. The DNA of the CDR3 is TGTGCCAGCAGCTTACGCGTCTACGAGCAGTACTTC.

The chain couples TRBV7-9 to TRBJ2-7, with D perhaps matching TRBD1 (6 bases). Germline V gives CDR1 SEHNR, CDR2 FQNEAQ (reference sequence). The CDR3 length is 14 residues. Trimming stripped 5 bases from V and 5 bases from J, with 16 bases between. The CDR3 coding sequence is TGTGCCAGCAGCCTCATTGACAGGTCCAACGAGCAGTACTTC. This encodes CASSLIDRSNEQYF. Supplemented by reference TRBV7-9 and TRBJ2-7, the full variable domain reads DTGVSQNPRHKITKRGQNVTFRCDPISEHNRLYWYRQTLGQGPEFLTYFQNEAQLEKSRLLSDRFSAERPKGSFSTLEIQRTEQGDSAMYLCASSLIDRSNEQYFGPGTRLTVT.

This clonotype appeared a few times. CDR3 sequence reads: CASSQTSGGAGEQFF. The CDR3 DNA is TGTGCCAGCAGCCAAACTAGCGGGGGGGCCGGTGAGCAGTTCTTC. The V call is TRBV7-9, the J call TRBJ2-1; 13 bases are a match to TRBD2. Losses at the gene ends were 5 bases for V and 9 bases for J; bases not matched to a gene: 7. Germline V gene sequence: CDR1 SEHNR, CDR2 FQNEAQ (reference sequence). This CDR3 is built from 15 residues.

This chain joins TRBV6-5 and TRBJ1-2; a possible D gene is TRBD1 (6 bases). The germline V gene encodes CDR1 MNHEY and CDR2 SVGAGI. The V gene lost 4 bases and the J gene lost 1 base, with 19 bases spanning the gap. There are 17 residues in the CDR3. As DNA, the CDR3 is TGTGCCAGCAGTTCTCTTCGGGACACCTTATTTAACTATGGCTACACCTTC. Amino acid sequence: CASSSLRDTLFNYGYTF.

The genes are TRBV9 and TRBJ2-7, with TRBD2 matching over 12 bases. V dropped 0 bases and J dropped 6; count of bases not matched to a gene: 4. This CDR3 is 15 amino acids long. The V gene's germline CDR1 is SGDLS and CDR2 YYNGEE. The CDR3 here is CASSVGSSGRVEQYF. CDR3 sequence (DNA): TGTGCCAGCAGCGTAGGGTCTAGCGGGAGGGTCGAGCAGTACTTC.